Below, 6 T cell receptor beta chains from the same sample are listed, as sequenced in a study of chemoradiotherapy in HPV16-positive cancers. TCRdb's table, derived via immunoSEQ multiplex PCR, lists solely in-frame clones and lacks some. The table has under 8,500 clones, 82% seen once. The material sequenced was tumor tissue, taken from a patient who underwent chemoradiotherapy. The receptors were gathered from a human donor with HPV-associated anogenital cancer.

J is TRBJ2-7 and V is TRBV10-1; the D gene is possibly TRBD1 (6 bases). There are 13 residues in the CDR3. CDR1 and CDR2 (germline): WNHNN, SYGVQD (reference sequence). Trimming removed 0 bases from V and 9 bases from J, with 12 bases in between. CDR3 coding DNA: TGCGCCAGCAGTGAGTCAATACAGGGCGGGCAGTACTTC. Translated, it gives CASSESIQGGQYF.

This clone was observed a few times. The gene calls are TRBV5-1 and TRBJ2-7; D might be TRBD1 (6 bases). The CDR3 has 15 amino acids. Germline V gene lookup returns CDR1 SGHRS and CDR2 YFSETQ. V lost 2 bases and J 2 bases, leaving 14 bases between the germline ends. CDR3 region: CASSLDPDSTYEQYF. The CDR3 bases are TGCGCCAGCAGCTTAGACCCGGACAGCACCTACGAGCAGTACTTC.

The genes are TRBV5-4 and TRBJ2-1; a possible D gene is TRBD1 (5 bases). Germline lookup yields CDR1 SGHNT and CDR2 YYREEE (reference sequence). The V end was cut by 4 bases, the J end by 6 bases, with 11 bases between. The CDR3 totals 13 residues. The CDR3 sequence is CASSPWGLNEQFF. The CDR3 DNA reads as TGTGCCAGCAGCCCGTGGGGCCTCAATGAGCAGTTCTTC. Using reference TRBV5-4 and TRBJ2-1 for the parts outside the CDR3, the full variable domain is ETGVTQSPTHLIKTRGQQVTLRCSSQSGHNTVSWYQQALGQGPQFIFQYYREEENGRGNFPPRFSGLQFPNYSSELNVNALELDDSALYLCASSPWGLNEQFFGPGTRLTVL.

The V call is TRBV5-1, the J call TRBJ2-1; a weak D match, TRBD2 (6 bases). Deletions cut 3 bases from V and 7 bases from J, with 8 bases between. This CDR3 is 12 amino acids long. Germline V gene data show CDR1 as SGHRS and CDR2 as YFSETQ. CDR3 protein: CASSSGGNEQFF. The CDR3 DNA is TGCGCCAGCAGCTCCGGGGGTAATGAGCAGTTCTTC.

The sample holds one count of this clone. V usage is TRBV7-7 and J usage is TRBJ2-3; TRBD1 aligns across 9 bases. Germline V gene sequence: CDR1 SSHAT, CDR2 FNYEAQ (reference sequence). The V gene end was trimmed by 5 bases and the J gene end by 0 bases; junction bases not matched to a gene: 3. The CDR3 has 15 amino acids. The CDR3: CASSLGTGSTDTQYF. CDR3 nucleotides: TGTGCCAGCAGCCTTGGGACAGGGAGCACAGATACGCAGTATTTT.

V and J are TRBV6-1 and TRBJ2-3, with D tentatively TRBD1 (6 bases). V lost 8 bases to trimming and J lost 0 bases, with 15 bases between them. The CDR3 extends over 15 amino acids. Looked up from germline, CDR1 is MNHNS and CDR2 is SASEGT. The CDR3 loop reads CASGRGQPSTDTQYF. In nucleotides, the CDR3 is TGTGCCAGCGGACGCGGACAGCCTAGCACAGATACGCAGTATTTT.